The sequence of this T cell receptor beta chain was determined in a study of regulatory T cells. The study, taken as a whole, reports: Regulatory T cells showed the strongest V-J pair restriction and V/J gene skewing among patient repertoires. Hydrophobic residues at CDR3 positions 6 and 7 were enriched in conventional CD4+ T cells of CD3G-deficient patients.

Autoimmunity was present in every CD3G-deficient patient, worse in two. Patients, 2 to 39 years old, had expanded memory T-cell proportions. CD4+ cells were sorted into CD25-high CD127-low regulatory cells and CD25-low CD127-high conventional cells. Germline values: CDR1 KGHSH, CDR2 LQKENI. Trimming left V 2 bases short and J 2 bases short, with 15 bases between. CDR3 size: 16 residues. A word on this clone: The antigen is unknown.

The primer mix had 52 TRBV and 13 TRBJ primers. The data were produced by immunoSEQ multiplex PCR, yet TCRdb's version contains in-frame clones alone and is incomplete. The data show almost 30,000 clones, around 93% seen once. Sequenced input: conventional CD4+ T cells sorted from blood. This sequence originates from a person under 30 with CD3G deficiency. V and J are TRBV18 and TRBJ1-2; D might be TRBD1 (6 bases). CDR3 protein: CASSPVILGQNYGYTF. Here the CDR3 DNA reads TGTGCCAGCTCACCAGTCATATTGGGACAAAACTATGGCTACACCTTC.